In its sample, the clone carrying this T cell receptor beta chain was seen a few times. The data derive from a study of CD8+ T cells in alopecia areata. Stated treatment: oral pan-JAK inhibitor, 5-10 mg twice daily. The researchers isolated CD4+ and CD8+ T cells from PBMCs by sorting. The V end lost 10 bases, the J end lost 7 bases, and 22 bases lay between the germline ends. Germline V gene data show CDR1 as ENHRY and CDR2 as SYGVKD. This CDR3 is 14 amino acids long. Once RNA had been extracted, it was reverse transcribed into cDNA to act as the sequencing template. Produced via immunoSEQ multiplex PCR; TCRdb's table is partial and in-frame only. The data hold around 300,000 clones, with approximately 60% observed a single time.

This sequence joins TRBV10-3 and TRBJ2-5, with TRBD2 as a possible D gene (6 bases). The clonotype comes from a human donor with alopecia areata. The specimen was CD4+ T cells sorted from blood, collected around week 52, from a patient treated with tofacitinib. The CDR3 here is CATLPGLPDGTQYF. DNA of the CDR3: TGTGCCACCTTGCCGGGACTCCCCGACGGGACCCAGTACTTC.